Below, one TCR beta chain is given with its context. Antigen specificity is unknown. This entry comes from a study of cytomegalovirus exposure and HLA in healthy donors. Broader study findings: Investigators reported approximately 170 TCR beta chains as tied to cytomegalovirus.

After removal of 5 bases from V and 3 bases from J, the junction contained 6 bases not matched to a gene. The CDR3 extends over 16 amino acids. Per germline, CDR1 SGHNT and CDR2 YENEEA. PCR employed 60 Vbeta and 13 Jbeta primers. Here immunoSEQ multiplex PCR was the method, and the copy in TCRdb shows in-frame clones only, minus some. In total, the table holds 90,000 to 130,000 clones. The specimen was PBMCs. The J gene is TRBJ2-1, the V gene TRBV11-3, with 11 bases lining up with TRBD2. This receptor was obtained from a man aged 30 to 39 in good health and CMV-seronegative. CDR3 sequence (DNA): TGTGCCAGCAGCACACTCGGGACTAGCGGCTACAATGAGCAGTTCTTC. Its translation is CASSTLGTSGYNEQFF.